The 15 T cell receptor beta chains below come from one sample, sequenced in a study of spatial heterogeneity in lung cancer. Time point of the sample: sample taken at primary tumor resection. Study-wide points: Tumor mutation count correlated with how many alpha and beta TCRs expanded intratumorally.

Using its own MiXCR run on the 5' RACE reads, TCRdb lists one record per CDR3 protein. Of 4,000 or so distinct CDR3 sequences listed, approximately 8% were seen once; the top ten hold 10% to 15%. Their target antigens are unknown. The specimen comprised lung tumor tissue, sampled at surgery. These receptors originate from a male donor with early-stage non-small cell lung cancer.

This clonotype appeared many times. The chain joins TRBV28 to TRBJ1-5; D is unresolved. CDR3 length equals 12 residues. The germline gives CDR1 MDHEN, CDR2 SYDVKM. The V end lost 8 bases, the J end lost 1 base, and 6 bases lay between the germline ends. The DNA of the CDR3 is TGTGCCAGCGGTTGGAGCAATCAGCCCCAGCATTTT. This sequence encodes CASGWSNQPQHF.

This clonotype has at least ten counts. The chain is built from TRBV9 and TRBJ1-2; D gene ambiguous. Trimming stripped 7 bases from V and 1 base from J, with 5 bases between. Germline lookup yields CDR1 SGDLS and CDR2 YYNGEE. CDR3 size: 11 residues. CDR3 in amino acids: CASGDNYGYTF. Written as DNA, the CDR3 is TGTGCCAGCGGGGATAACTATGGCTACACCTTC.

This clonotype was counted only a few times. V usage is TRBV29-1 and J usage is TRBJ2-1; D assignment may be TRBD1 or TRBD2 (5 bases each). The CDR3 covers 17 residues. Per germline, CDR1 SQVTM and CDR2 ANQGSEA. Trimming removed 3 bases from V and 7 bases from J, with 25 bases in between. CDR3 sequence reads: CSVEFPGDEHEGNEQFF. CDR3 nucleotides: TGCAGCGTTGAGTTTCCCGGGGACGAGCATGAGGGGAATGAGCAGTTCTTC.

This clonotype is medium-sized (0.01 to 0.1%). The chain uses TRBV11-2 and TRBJ2-2; D gene ambiguous. Per germline, CDR1 SGHAT and CDR2 FQNNGV. The germline V and J ends were trimmed by 0 bases and 1 base, with 9 bases remaining between them. The CDR3 runs 16 residues. The CDR3 sequence: CASSLEIGRNTGELFF. In DNA, the CDR3 is TGTGCCAGCAGCTTAGAAATAGGCAGGAACACCGGGGAGCTGTTTTTT.

This clonotype appeared a few times. The rearrangement uses TRBV13 and TRBJ2-1; D may correspond to TRBD1 or TRBD2 (6 bases each). This CDR3 region has 15 residues. The ends were cut back, 0 bases at V and 7 bases at J, with 13 bases in the middle. Germline CDR1 PRHDT, CDR2 FYEKMQ (reference sequence). The CDR3 coding sequence is TGTGCCAGCAGCTTAGGGGGGGCCGGGGGAAATGAGCAGTTCTTC. Amino acids: CASSLGGAGGNEQFF.

In its sample, this clonotype ranks as medium-sized. The chain is built from TRBV29-1 and TRBJ2-7; D may be TRBD2 (6 bases). CDR1 is SQVTM, CDR2 ANQGSEA, per germline. V was pared by 3 bases and J by 4 bases, with 13 bases between. The CDR3 is 13 residues long. CDR3 sequence reads: CSVEAGSGYEQYF. CDR3 sequence (DNA): TGCAGCGTTGAGGCGGGAAGCGGGTACGAGCAGTACTTC.

By sample share, this clonotype is medium-sized (0.01 to 0.1%). The chain recombines TRBV24-1 with TRBJ2-5; 9 bases map to TRBD1. Germline CDR1 is KGHDR and CDR2 is SFDVKD. The ends lost 7 bases at V and 4 bases at J; junction bases unmatched: 9. The CDR3 is 15 residues long. This CDR3 reads CATSGDREKGETQYF. The CDR3 DNA follows: TGTGCCACCAGCGGGGACAGGGAGAAAGGAGAGACCCAGTACTTC.

This clonotype occurred many times. The chain couples TRBV5-5 to TRBJ2-3; D gene uncertain. Looked up from germline, CDR1 is SGHKS and CDR2 is YYEKEE (reference sequence). V lost 4 bases, J lost 6 bases, and 9 bases lay in between. The CDR3 loop spans 12 amino acids. The CDR3 here is CASSPTEDTQYF. DNA of the CDR3: TGTGCCAGCAGCCCGACTGAGGATACGCAGTATTTT.

This clonotype has at least ten counts. The V gene is TRBV7-2, the J gene TRBJ2-2; D assignment may be TRBD1 or TRBD2 (7 bases each). CDR3 length: 16 residues. Germline CDR1 and CDR2: SGHTA and FQGNSA. V was shortened by 5 bases and J by 3 bases, with 16 bases between the two germline ends. CDR3 sequence reads: CASSLGAGGDTGELFF. CDR3 nucleotide sequence: TGTGCCAGCAGCCTCGGTGCAGGGGGGGACACCGGGGAGCTGTTTTTT.

This clonotype has only a few counts. The chain uses TRBV27 and TRBJ1-1; D unresolved. This CDR3 comprises 14 residues. Germline V gene sequence: CDR1 MNHEY, CDR2 SMNVEV (reference sequence). With 2 bases removed from V and 6 bases from J, the gap between germline ends came to 13 bases. CDR3: CASSLRFSTAEAFF. DNA of the CDR3: TGTGCCAGCAGTTTACGGTTCAGTACCGCTGAAGCTTTCTTT.

The V gene is TRBV6-2 or TRBV6-3, the J gene TRBJ2-7; no definite D call. The CDR3 covers 11 residues. Trimming removed 6 bases at V and 3 bases at J, with 6 bases between. Germline assignment: CDR1 MNHEY and CDR2 SVGEGT. CDR3 residues: CASSDLYEQYF. The DNA for the CDR3 is TGTGCCAGCAGCGACCTCTACGAGCAGTACTTC.

There are many counts of this clonotype. The rearrangement links TRBV2 to TRBJ2-7; D not certain. This CDR3 contains 11 residues. Deletions cut 5 bases from V and 6 bases from J, with 8 bases between. Germline V gene data show CDR1 as SNHLY and CDR2 as FYNNEI. In nucleotides, the CDR3 is TGTGCCAGCAGTCCGACTGCCGAGCAGTACTTC. It codes for CASSPTAEQYF. The full variable domain, completed using reference TRBV2 and TRBJ2-7, is EPEVTQTPSHQVTQMGQEVILRCVPISNHLYFYWYRQILGQKVEFLVSFYNNEISEKSEIFDDQFSVERPDGSNFTLKIRSTKLEDSAMYFCASSPTAEQYFGPGTRLTVT.

This clonotype is termed medium-sized. V usage is TRBV7-3 and J usage is TRBJ2-4; 7 bases are shared with TRBD1. Per the germline V gene, CDR1 is SGHTA and CDR2 is FQGTGA. Trimming at V came to 4 bases and at J to 5 bases, leaving 2 bases not matched to a gene. This CDR3 contains 13 residues. The CDR3 nucleotides are TGTGCCAGCAGCTCCGGGACAGAAAACATTCAGTACTTC. Its protein is CASSSGTENIQYF.

By sample share, this clonotype is medium-sized. The chain carries TRBV5-1 and TRBJ2-2; weak D call: TRBD2 (5 bases). The germline V gene has CDR1 SGHRS and CDR2 YFSETQ. Trimming cost V 2 bases and J 5 bases, with 10 bases left between them. This CDR3 comprises 14 residues. CDR3 region: CASSLGTGTGELFF. In DNA, the CDR3 is TGCGCCAGCAGCTTAGGCACGGGGACCGGGGAGCTGTTTTTT.

By share of the sample, this clonotype is medium-sized. CDR3: CASSLDGRNTGELFF. DNA for the CDR3: TGTGCCAGCAGCTTGGACGGGCGGAACACCGGGGAGCTGTTTTTT. This chain links TRBV7-3 with TRBJ2-2; D remains ambiguous. This CDR3 spans 15 amino acids. V lost 3 bases, J lost 1 base, and 9 bases lay in between. Germline V lookup: CDR1 SGHTA, CDR2 FQGTGA. Full variable domain (outside the CDR3, taken from reference TRBV7-3 and TRBJ2-2): GAGVSQTPSNKVTEKGKYVELRCDPISGHTALYWYRQSLGQGPEFLIYFQGTGAADDSGLPNDRFFAVRPEGSVSTLKIQRTERGDSAVYLCASSLDGRNTGELFFGEGSRLTVL.